Each of the 23 T cell receptor beta chains below was sequenced from the same sample in a study of brain T cells in children with intractable seizures (dated by TCRdb to the early 2020s). The library was produced with the immunoSEQ multiplex PCR assay. Held by TCRdb, this immuneACCESS table contains in-frame sequences only and omits some clones. Under half of the omission traces to an unresolved V gene where checked; the cause of the rest is unknown. The sample records about 320,000 clones, roughly 92% of which are singletons. The top ten constitute roughly 5.7% of the sample. In light of the paper, this sample's time point label describes: blood from clinic visit 5 months post-surgery; TSC patient then seizure free. Source: peripheral blood, taken more than 4 months after surgery. Every receptor here comes from a boy less than two years old with tuberous sclerosis and intractable seizures.

The gene calls are TRBV13 and TRBJ2-1; D is uncertain. Germline CDR1 PRHDT, CDR2 FYEKMQ (reference sequence). V was pared by 5 bases and J by 0 bases, with 11 bases between. The CDR3 length is 15 residues. CDR3 DNA sequence: TGTGCCAGCAGCCCGCGAACGAGCTCCTACAATGAGCAGTTCTTC. Translating gives CASSPRTSSYNEQFF.

The V call is TRBV6-5, the J call TRBJ1-2; 7 nucleotides align to TRBD1. V lost 2 bases to trimming and J lost 7 bases; unmatched junction nucleotides: 4. The CDR3 runs to 13 residues. Germline lookup yields CDR1 MNHEY and CDR2 SVGAGI. The CDR3 bases are TGTGCCAGCAGTTACGGGACAGCGGCTGGCTACACCTTC. This encodes CASSYGTAAGYTF.

CDR3 nucleotide sequence: TGTGCCAGCAGTGGGGGACTATCCGGGGCAGAGCAGTTCTTC. It translates to CASSGGLSGAEQFF. The genes are TRBV2 and TRBJ2-1, with 7 bases that match TRBD2. With 4 bases clipped from V and 10 bases from J, the junction kept 10 bases outside the gene matches. Germline CDR1 is SNHLY and CDR2 is FYNNEI. There are 14 residues in the CDR3.

The genes are TRBV28 and TRBJ1-2; D perhaps matches TRBD1 (5 bases). This CDR3 has 16 residues. Trimming left V 5 bases short and J 0 bases short, with 16 bases between. Germline values: CDR1 MDHEN, CDR2 SYDVKM. The CDR3 protein is CASSPGLSLANYGYTF. The CDR3 DNA follows: TGTGCCAGCAGTCCGGGGCTCTCACTTGCTAACTATGGCTACACCTTC.

The chain combines TRBV24-1 with TRBJ2-5; D gene ambiguous. CDR1 KGHDR and CDR2 SFDVKD come from the germline V gene. This CDR3 contains 11 residues. The V end lost 2 bases, the J end lost 7 bases, and 4 bases lay between the germline ends. The CDR3 DNA is TGTGCCACCAGTGATTGGGGGACCCAGTACTTC. This gives the protein CATSDWGTQYF.

V is TRBV7-8 and J is TRBJ1-4; TRBD1 is a possible D gene (6 bases). Germline V gene sequence: CDR1 SGHVS, CDR2 FQNEAQ. V lost 5 bases and J lost 4, with 17 bases in between. The CDR3 sequence is 16 residues long. The CDR3, as DNA: TGTGCCAGCAGCCCTAGGGGGGGTATCCTTAATGAAAAACTGTTTTTT. Translation: CASSPRGGILNEKLFF.

V gene TRBV7-9 combines with J gene TRBJ2-1; weak D call: TRBD1 (8 bases). CDR1 and CDR2 (germline): SEHNR, FQNEAQ (reference sequence). The ends were cut back, 5 bases at V and 5 bases at J, with 25 bases in the middle. The CDR3 totals 18 residues. The CDR3 DNA sequence: TGTGCCAGCAGCAGCCGGGACAGGTCGCTAGCGGATAACAATGAGCAGTTCTTC. Its translation is CASSSRDRSLADNNEQFF.

The CDR3 here is CAWSQGTSGRGEYF. In nucleotides, the CDR3 is TGTGCCTGGAGTCAGGGGACTAGCGGGAGAGGGGAGTACTTC. The chain couples TRBV30 to TRBJ2-5, with 14 positions matching TRBD2. CDR1 is GTSNPN, CDR2 SVGIG, per germline (reference sequence). Germline trimming cut 2 bases from V and 12 bases from J; bases unmatched to any gene: 8. The CDR3 is 14 residues long.

J is TRBJ2-1 and V is TRBV2; D ambiguous. Trimming took 10 bases from V and 4 from J, leaving 14 bases between them. The germline V gene has CDR1 SNHLY and CDR2 FYNNEI. The CDR3 has 13 residues. Here the CDR3 reads CANKRRLYNEQFF. The CDR3, as DNA: TGTGCCAACAAGAGGCGGCTATACAATGAGCAGTTCTTC.

The chain recombines TRBV6-5 with TRBJ1-3, with TRBD1 as a possible D gene (5 bases). Germline CDR1 is MNHEY and CDR2 is SVGAGI. This CDR3 is 15 amino acids long. V was cut by 6 bases and J by 4 bases, with 16 bases left in between. Here the CDR3 DNA reads TGTGCCAGCAGCCGCTCGGGGGGATTCGGAAACACCATATATTTT. Amino acid sequence: CASSRSGGFGNTIYF.

The V and J genes are TRBV3-1 (or the pseudogene TRBV3-2) and TRBJ2-1; no firm D call. The V end lost 4 bases, the J end lost 10 bases, and 14 bases lay between the germline ends. This CDR3 is built from 13 residues. Germline V CDR1 and CDR2: LGHDT, YNNKEL (reference sequence). The CDR3 DNA reads as TGTGCCAGCAGCCGGGATTACTTCGGGGAGCAGTTCTTC. This codes for CASSRDYFGEQFF.

V usage is TRBV20-1 and J usage is TRBJ2-3; D is perhaps TRBD2 (6 bases). Trimming stripped 3 bases from V and 6 bases from J, with 16 bases between. The CDR3 contains 14 residues. CDR1 is DFQATT and CDR2 is SNEGSKA in the germline V gene (reference sequence). This chain's CDR3 is CSASTAGRSDTQYF. CDR3 nucleotide sequence: TGCAGTGCTAGTACCGCGGGAAGGTCGGATACGCAGTATTTT.

The chain has TRBV28 and TRBJ2-2; D gene unclear. CDR3 length equals 16 residues. V lost 3 bases and J 5 bases, leaving 16 bases between the germline ends. Germline assignment: CDR1 MDHEN and CDR2 SYDVKM. The CDR3 sequence: CASSFSRWGSTGELFF. CDR3 nucleotides: TGTGCCAGCAGTTTCAGCCGTTGGGGATCGACCGGGGAGCTGTTTTTT.

The chain is built from TRBV7-9 and TRBJ1-3, with D possibly TRBD1 on 5 matching bases. CDR1 and CDR2 from the germline V gene are SEHNR and FQNEAQ (reference sequence). The V end was cut by 6 bases, the J end by 8 bases, with 8 bases between. The CDR3 runs 11 residues. CDR3 nucleotides: TGTGCCAGCAGAACGGGGGACACCATATATTTT. Protein sequence: CASRTGDTIYF.

The chain employs TRBV11-3 and TRBJ1-1; a possible D gene is TRBD1 (5 bases). The CDR3 runs 15 residues. The V and J ends lost 8 bases and 1 base respectively, with 17 bases between them. Per the germline V gene, CDR1 is SGHNT and CDR2 is YENEEA. In nucleotides, the CDR3 is TGTGCCAGCTCAGGGACGGCGGAGGGGAACACTGAAGCTTTCTTT. This encodes CASSGTAEGNTEAFF. Based on the CDR3 plus reference TRBV11-3 and TRBJ1-1, the full variable domain is EAGVVQSPRYKIIEKKQPVAFWCNPISGHNTLYWYLQNLGQGPELLIRYENEEAVDDSQLPKDRFSAERLKGVDSTLKIQPAELGDSAVYLCASSGTAEGNTEAFFGQGTRLTVV.

The chain links TRBV5-1 to TRBJ1-4, with D possibly TRBD1 on 5 matching bases. The V end was cut by 5 bases, the J end by 0 bases, with 11 bases between. This CDR3 has 15 amino acids. Germline V gene data show CDR1 as SGHRS and CDR2 as YFSETQ. CDR3 bases: TGCGCCAGCAGAGACAGCAGAGCAACTAATGAAAAACTGTTTTTT. This sequence encodes CASRDSRATNEKLFF.

V and J are TRBV5-5 and TRBJ1-4; D is unresolved. CDR1 is SGHKS, CDR2 YYEKEE, per germline (reference sequence). The CDR3 has 15 residues. V was clipped by 4 bases and J by 3 bases, with 13 bases between them. The CDR3 DNA is TGTGCCAGCAGCCTAGAGACGGCCCCTAATGAAAAACTGTTTTTT. Protein product: CASSLETAPNEKLFF.

The chain combines TRBV3-1 (or the pseudogene TRBV3-2) with TRBJ2-1; D is unclear. This CDR3 is built from 16 residues. Germline V CDR1 and CDR2: LGHDT, YNNKEL (reference sequence). V dropped 0 bases and J dropped 2 bases, with 11 bases sitting between them. The CDR3 bases are TGTGCCAGCAGCCAAGATGGACGGCTTGCCTACAATGAGCAGTTCTTC. Its translation: CASSQDGRLAYNEQFF.

The CDR3 reads CASSEFSEGSGYGYTF. The DNA for the CDR3 is TGCGCCAGCAGTGAGTTTTCTGAGGGGTCAGGGTATGGCTACACCTTC. The chain recombines TRBV10-2 with TRBJ1-2; tentatively, D is TRBD1 (5 bases). Looked up from germline, CDR1 is WSHSY and CDR2 is SAAADI. CDR3 size: 16 residues. V dropped 1 base and J dropped 5 bases, with 17 bases sitting between them.

The chain carries TRBV3-1 (or the pseudogene TRBV3-2) and TRBJ1-6; possibly TRBD1 for D (6 bases). Germline lookup yields CDR1 LGHDT and CDR2 YNNKEL (reference sequence). V lost 4 bases and J lost 4, with 8 bases in between. The CDR3 runs to 14 residues. The CDR3 region has the DNA TGTGCCAGCAGCCCACAGGGTTATAATTCACCCCTCCACTTT. Translating gives CASSPQGYNSPLHF.

The chain combines TRBV7-9 with TRBJ2-3, with a weak D call TRBD2 (6 bases). The germline CDR1 and CDR2 sequences are SEHNR and FQNEAQ (reference sequence). This CDR3 is built from 16 residues. V lost 1 base and J lost 0, with 11 bases in between. The CDR3 DNA follows: TGTGCCAGCAGCTTAGAGAGTGGGAGGAGCACAGATACGCAGTATTTT. Residues: CASSLESGRSTDTQYF.

The chain joins TRBV27 to TRBJ1-6; D not resolved. Germline CDR1 reads MNHEY; CDR2 reads SMNVEV (reference sequence). This CDR3 contains 16 residues. V lost 1 base, J lost 8 bases, and 15 bases lay in between. The CDR3: CASSLFTPRGYSPLHF. In DNA, the CDR3 is TGTGCCAGCAGTTTATTTACCCCCCGGGGTTATTCACCCCTCCACTTT.

This chain joins TRBV6-1 and TRBJ1-1; D remains ambiguous. This CDR3 region has 14 residues. V was pared by 1 base and J by 0 bases, with 6 bases between. Germline-derived CDR1 and CDR2 are MNHNS and SASEGT. The CDR3 region is CASSEGSVNTEAFF. As DNA, the CDR3 is TGTGCCAGCAGTGAAGGATCAGTGAACACTGAAGCTTTCTTT.